This T cell receptor beta chain is drawn from a study of control samples from healthy donors and cancer patients. There are 12 residues in the CDR3. The J segment lost 5 bases and the V segment lost 6 bases, leaving 3 bases of the junction unmatched. The germline CDR1 and CDR2 sequences are SEHNR and FQNEAQ (reference sequence). Data came from immunoSEQ multiplex PCR; TCRdb stores just in-frame clones and leaves some out. The profile shows around 200,000 clones, over 80% of them singletons. The chain links TRBV7-9 to TRBJ2-5, with TRBD1 matching over 7 bases. The TCR comes from a man aged 18 to 35 in good health. Sequencing was done on a sample of blood. CDR3 amino acids: CASSQTGETQYF. The DNA of the CDR3 is TGTGCCAGCAGTCAGACAGGGGAGACCCAGTACTTC.